This T cell receptor beta chain appears in the sequencing data of a study of TIL therapy for anti-PD-1-resistant metastatic lung cancer. At the level of the study: Most patients had lung adenocarcinoma; a handful of tumors were EGFR-mutant, two ALK-rearranged; half smoked currently or formerly. Tumors carried a median about 1.4 non-synonymous mutations per megabase. Findings of the study overall: Treatment-naive, never-smoker and oncogene-addicted patients were overrepresented in this highly selected cohort.

16 amino acids form the CDR3, both terminal residues included. Time point of the sample: pre-treatment sample, taken before nivolumab and TIL therapy. Only one count was recorded for this clone. The antigen remains unidentified. The DNA is left out, because the CDR3 cannot be placed on it with certainty; the CDR3 is given as TCRdb lists it. This was the immunoSEQ v3 assay. Sequencing depth was some 2 million read pairs for survey level, 5-6 million for deep. Sequencing used immunoSEQ multiplex PCR; TCRdb keeps in-frame clones, though not all of them. The sample has some 57,000 clones, around 87% seen once.

The material sequenced was blood, taken at baseline. The J gene is TRBJ2-1, the V gene TRBV21-1; no check of the table's D call, TRBD2, against the DNA was made. TRBV21-1 is an annotated pseudogene. This clonotype was obtained from a person aged 25 to 80 with non-small cell lung cancer. The CDR3 loop is CASSKVAGGAYNEQFF.